This TCR beta chain was identified in a study of neurological immune-mediated disorders. The V end lost 3 bases, the J end lost 1 base, and 9 bases lay between the germline ends. The CDR3 consists of 14 residues. In TCRdb, the 5' RACE reads were re-called with MiXCR into one record per CDR3 protein. This table has roughly 100,000 distinct CDR3 sequences, roughly 3.5% appearing once. This clonotype was seen ten or more times. Sequencing used PBMCs. This TCR was recovered from a young woman with multiple sclerosis. This chain connects TRBV12-3 or TRBV12-4 to TRBJ2-5, with D possibly matching TRBD2 (5 bases). CDR3 bases: TGTGCCAGCAGTTTGGGAGCGGCCCAAGAGACCCAGTACTTC. Protein: CASSLGAAQETQYF.